This TCR beta chain was retrieved from a study of early T cells in non-severe SARS-CoV-2 infection. Study-wide context: The authors sequenced bulk RNA from unsorted whole blood, leaving chains unpaired.

Regarding the study as a whole: Reliance on VDJdb matching favored anti-spike CD8 responses; private and CD4 specificities were missed.

Individual cDNA molecules received unique molecular identifiers. MiXCR, applied by TCRdb to the 5' RACE reads, yields one record per CDR3 protein. This table holds tens of thousands of distinct CDR3 sequences, roughly an eighth found once. This clonotype has ten or more counts. Its target is not known. Germline CDR1 and CDR2: SGHAT and FQNNGV. V was pared by 5 bases and J by 0 bases, with 10 bases between. The CDR3 is 14 residues long. Material: whole blood. The clonotype comes from an adult who was a healthcare worker with PCR-confirmed SARS-CoV-2 infection or an uninfected control (not recorded which). This chain connects TRBV11-2 to TRBJ1-1; D not certain. CDR3 protein: CASSGNSLNTEAFF. In DNA form, the CDR3 reads TGTGCCAGCAGCGGAAACAGCCTGAACACTGAAGCTTTCTTT.